This TCR beta chain was sequenced in a study of shared clonotypes between healthy human individuals. Findings and caveats of the study: Generation probability values for non-shared clonotypes were lower than those for clonotypes shared by all four donors. The study drew on few donors, limiting represented genetic and exposure-history diversity. Naive subsets generally had larger estimated richness than memory subsets.

About this clone: Its target is unknown.

Selected positively for CCR7 and CD45RO-negative, naive CD8 cells excluded terminally differentiated effector memory CD45RA+ cells. Libraries were prepared by immunoSEQ multiplex PCR; TCRdb keeps only in-frame clonotypes and omits some of them. The table lists about 2.1 million clones, 90% to 95% of them singletons, with over 1.5% in the top ten. The germline V gene encodes CDR1 MNHEY and CDR2 SMNVEV (reference sequence). Trimming cost V 6 bases and J 1 base, with 13 bases left between them. This CDR3 contains 15 residues. V usage is TRBV27 and J usage is TRBJ2-1; tentatively, D is TRBD1 (6 bases). Sequenced input: naive CD8+ T cells from PBMCs. The receptor comes from a man aged 18 to 30 in good health. Some clones in this sample may be carry-over from other donors' samples. The CDR3 region is CASRGRTVSYNEQFF. For the CDR3, the DNA is TGTGCCAGCAGGGGACGGACAGTGTCCTACAATGAGCAGTTCTTC.